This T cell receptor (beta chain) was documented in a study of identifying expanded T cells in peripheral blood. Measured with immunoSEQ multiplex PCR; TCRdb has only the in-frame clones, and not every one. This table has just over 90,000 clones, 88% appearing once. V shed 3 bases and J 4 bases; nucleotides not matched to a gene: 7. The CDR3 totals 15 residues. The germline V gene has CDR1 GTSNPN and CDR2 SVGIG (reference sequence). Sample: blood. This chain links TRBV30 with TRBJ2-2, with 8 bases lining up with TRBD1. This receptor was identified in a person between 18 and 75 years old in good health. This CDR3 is CAWRIPDRGTGELFF. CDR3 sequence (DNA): TGTGCCTGGAGGATCCCCGACAGGGGCACCGGGGAGCTGTTTTTT.